This TCR beta chain was identified in a study of T-cell reconstitution after alpha-beta-depleted transplantation in children. The CDR3 sequence is 17 residues long. The ends lost 2 bases at V and 2 bases at J; junction bases unmatched: 7. Germline lookup yields CDR1 LGHNA and CDR2 YNFKEQ. Unique molecular identifiers were used to barcode this TCRbeta library. TCRdb used MiXCR to reprocess the PCR reads, holding one entry per CDR3 protein. This table has around 500,000 distinct CDR3 sequences, approximately 13% appearing once. The source was PBMCs from the stem cell graft donor, collected from the stem cell graft. This TCR came from a human donor who donated a stem cell graft to a child with combined immunodeficiency. The V and J genes are TRBV4-2 and TRBJ2-3; TRBD2 agrees at 10 bases. CDR3 in DNA: TGTGCCAGCAGCCAAACTCTAGCGGGGGTCACCACAGATACGCAGTATTTT. Its protein product is CASSQTLAGVTTDTQYF.